These 17 T cell receptor beta chains were sequenced from one sample in a study of tumor-infiltrating lymphocytes in localized non-small cell lung cancer. Measured with immunoSEQ multiplex PCR; TCRdb has only the in-frame clones, and not every one. Of some 5,000 clones in the sample, 65% to 85% are singletons; the top ten hold approximately 10%. Sequenced sample: lung tumor tissue. The source is a human donor with non-small cell lung cancer.

J is TRBJ2-3 and V is TRBV30, with 7 bases identical to TRBD2. Losses at the gene ends were 6 bases for V and 6 bases for J; bases not matched to a gene: 12. This CDR3 has 14 amino acids. CDR1 and CDR2 (germline): GTSNPN, SVGIG (reference sequence). This CDR3 is CACHAGVTLDTQYF. The CDR3 region has the DNA TGTGCCTGCCATGCGGGGGTCACTTTGGATACGCAGTATTTT.

V is TRBV30 and J is TRBJ2-1, with TRBD2 matching 8 bases. The CDR3 loop spans 13 amino acids. The germline V gene has CDR1 GTSNPN and CDR2 SVGIG (reference sequence). With V trimmed by 0 bases and J by 5 bases, 0 bases remained unmatched. CDR3 coding DNA: TGTGCCTGGAGTGTGGGACTAGACAATGAGCAGTTCTTC. Protein sequence: CAWSVGLDNEQFF. Filled out from reference TRBV30 and TRBJ2-1, the complete variable domain reads SQTIHQWPATLVQPVGSPLSLECTVEGTSNPNLYWYRQAAGRGLQLLFYSVGIGQISSEVPQNLSASRPQDRQFILSSKKLLLSDSGFYLCAWSVGLDNEQFFGPGTRLTVL.

This chain joins TRBV30 and TRBJ2-5; 8 bases are shared with TRBD2. J lost 4 bases, V lost 2 bases, and 6 bases had no gene match. This CDR3 contains 14 residues. Per germline, CDR1 GTSNPN and CDR2 SVGIG (reference sequence). DNA for the CDR3: TGTGCCTGGAGTAGCGGGAGTAACGGAGAGACCCAGTACTTC. As protein: CAWSSGSNGETQYF.

V gene TRBV2 combines with J gene TRBJ1-2; D uncertain. Trimming cost V 11 bases and J 3 bases, with 13 bases left between them. CDR1 is SNHLY, CDR2 FYNNEI, per germline. The CDR3 runs 12 residues. The CDR3 DNA follows: TGTGCCGCTGCGGGGAGGGACTATGGCTACACCTTC. Translation: CAAAGRDYGYTF.

This chain uses TRBV18 with TRBJ1-2, with D maybe TRBD1 (6 bases). Trimming left V 6 bases short and J 3 bases short, with 11 bases between. In germline, CDR1 is KGHSH, CDR2 LQKENI. The CDR3 is made up of 13 amino acids. Written as DNA, the CDR3 is TGTGCCAGCTCTCCAGGGGACCACTATGGCTACACCTTC. It is translated as CASSPGDHYGYTF.

V gene TRBV7-9 combines with J gene TRBJ2-1; maybe TRBD1 (5 bases). This CDR3 comprises 16 residues. The germline V and J ends were trimmed by 2 bases and 0 bases, with 11 bases remaining between them. Per the germline V gene, CDR1 is SEHNR and CDR2 is FQNEAQ (reference sequence). CDR3 DNA sequence: TGTGCCAGCAGCTTAAGCAGGGCCCGCTCCTACAATGAGCAGTTCTTC. Translated, it gives CASSLSRARSYNEQFF.

V usage is TRBV28 and J usage is TRBJ1-5, with D unresolved. CDR3 length equals 14 residues. Germline CDR1 reads MDHEN; CDR2 reads SYDVKM. The ends were cut back, 6 bases at V and 2 bases at J, with 11 bases in the middle. CDR3 sequence reads: CASSRDFGNQPQHF. The CDR3, as DNA: TGTGCCAGCAGCCGTGACTTTGGCAATCAGCCCCAGCATTTT.

This rearrangement joins TRBV6-5 to TRBJ2-2, with 7 nucleotides matching TRBD1. The CDR3 is 16 amino acids. With V trimmed by 4 bases and J by 3 bases, 8 bases remained unmatched. Germline V CDR1 and CDR2: MNHEY, SVGAGI. CDR3 amino acids: CASSSLRQGHTGELFF. CDR3 DNA sequence: TGTGCCAGCAGTTCACTCCGACAGGGCCACACCGGGGAGCTGTTTTTT.

V usage is TRBV18 and J usage is TRBJ2-5; D unresolved. This CDR3 contains 13 residues. Trimming removed 0 bases from V and 4 bases from J, with 6 bases in between. The germline V gene has CDR1 KGHSH and CDR2 LQKENI. CDR3 amino acids: CASSPPAAETQYF. The CDR3 DNA reads TGTGCCAGCTCACCACCGGCCGCAGAGACCCAGTACTTC.

The chain is built from TRBV13 and TRBJ1-1; no reliable D call. Germline-derived CDR1 and CDR2 are PRHDT and FYEKMQ (reference sequence). Trimming took 6 bases from V and 11 from J, leaving 16 bases between them. The CDR3 runs 12 residues. CDR3 sequence: CASSRSPGVAFF. CDR3 coding DNA: TGTGCCAGCAGTCGAAGTCCGGGTGTGGCTTTCTTT.

This clone came up once. The J gene is TRBJ2-3, the V gene TRBV4-1; a weak D match, TRBD2 (7 bases). Germline loops: CDR1 MGHRA, CDR2 YSYEKL. The CDR3 is 17 amino acids. V was cut by 1 base and J by 5 bases, with 19 bases left in between. DNA of the CDR3: TGCGCCAGCAGCCAAGGGATCCGGGGGGCGAGGGGAGATACGCAGTATTTT. Its translation: CASSQGIRGARGDTQYF.

This chain links TRBV5-1 with TRBJ1-2; D is undetermined. CDR3 length: 13 residues. V dropped 0 bases and J dropped 3 bases, with 6 bases sitting between them. Germline CDR1 SGHRS, CDR2 YFSETQ. CDR3 amino acids: CASSLGWDYGYTF. The CDR3 DNA follows: TGCGCCAGCAGCTTGGGATGGGACTATGGCTACACCTTC.

The chain links TRBV5-4 to TRBJ2-5, with TRBD2 matching 8 bases. The CDR3 spans 14 residues. V was clipped by 4 bases and J by 5 bases; unmatched bases: 7. Germline-derived CDR1 and CDR2 are SGHNT and YYREEE (reference sequence). CDR3 coding DNA: TGTGCCAGCAGCGGAGCGGGAGTGGCCGAGACCCAGTACTTC. Translated: CASSGAGVAETQYF.

This clone was seen only once. This chain uses TRBV19 with TRBJ1-1; the D is unclear. The germline V and J ends were trimmed by 6 bases and 0 bases, with 11 bases remaining between them. This CDR3 contains 14 residues. The germline V gene has CDR1 LNHDA and CDR2 SQIVND (reference sequence). CDR3 protein: CASRATYMNTEAFF. DNA of the CDR3: TGTGCCAGTAGAGCCACATATATGAACACTGAAGCTTTCTTT.

The V gene is TRBV5-1, the J gene TRBJ2-2, with TRBD1 as a possible D gene (5 bases). V dropped 2 bases and J dropped 4 bases, with 9 bases sitting between them. CDR1 is SGHRS, CDR2 YFSETQ, per germline. The CDR3 runs 14 residues. The CDR3 DNA is TGCGCCAGCAGCTTCCAGGGAACCACCGGGGAGCTGTTTTTT. Amino acids: CASSFQGTTGELFF.

The gene calls are TRBV5-6 and TRBJ2-3; 7 positions match TRBD1. The CDR3 has 16 residues. Germline CDR1 SGHDT, CDR2 YYEEEE. V trimming: 4 bases; J trimming: 8 bases; junction bases outside the gene matches: 16. The CDR3 nucleotides are TGTGCCAGCAGCATACATCGAACAGGGGAGTTGGTTACGCAGTATTTT. It codes for CASSIHRTGELVTQYF.

The chain recombines TRBV10-2 with TRBJ1-5; D unclear. V dropped 6 bases and J dropped 5 bases, with 14 bases sitting between them. Germline V gene lookup returns CDR1 WSHSY and CDR2 SAAADI. This CDR3 has 14 amino acids. In nucleotides, the CDR3 is TGCGCCAGCAGCGGAGCGTCTCGGGATCAGCCCCAGCATTTT. As protein: CASSGASRDQPQHF.